A single sample gave rise to the 7 T cell receptor beta chains below, sequenced in a study of identical twins. From the 5' RACE reads, TCRdb called clonotypes with MiXCR, one entry per CDR3 protein. This table holds around 340,000 distinct CDR3 sequences, roughly 10% found once. The sequenced material came from naive T cells sorted from blood. The source is a woman aged 50 to 60 in good health.

The rearrangement links TRBV4-1 to TRBJ2-1, with TRBD2 matching 14 bases. CDR1 and CDR2 (germline): MGHRA, YSYEKL. The V and J ends lost 6 bases and 7 bases, in that order; junction bases with no gene match: 8. There are 16 residues in the CDR3. The CDR3 bases are TGCGCCAGCAGACCACCGGGACTAGCGGGAGAGAATGAGCAGTTCTTC. Translation: CASRPPGLAGENEQFF.

This clonotype was seen many times. The genes are TRBV12-3 or TRBV12-4 and TRBJ2-7; D is unresolved. Deletions cut 2 bases from V and 5 bases from J, with 7 bases between. The CDR3 has 12 residues. The CDR3 here is CASSLFENEQYF. The CDR3 region has the DNA TGTGCCAGCAGTTTATTCGAAAACGAGCAGTACTTC.

This clonotype was found a few times. In DNA, the CDR3 is TGTGCCATCAGTGAGGGGGCCTCCTACGAGCAGTACTTC. Translated, it gives CAISEGASYEQYF. This chain joins TRBV10-3 and TRBJ2-7, with D perhaps TRBD1 (5 bases). The CDR3 contains 13 residues. The germline V gene encodes CDR1 ENHRY and CDR2 SYGVKD. Between the trimmed V and J ends, which lost 2 bases and 0 bases, there was a span of 5 bases.

This clonotype has ten or more counts. The chain has TRBV18 and TRBJ1-5; D remains unclear. Germline-derived CDR1 and CDR2 are KGHSH and LQKENI. The CDR3 extends over 14 amino acids. The V gene lost 3 bases and the J gene lost 1 base, with 7 bases spanning the gap. The CDR3 coding sequence is TGTGCCAGCTCACCCTTGGGGAGCAATCAGCCCCAGCATTTT. This translates into CASSPLGSNQPQHF.

This clonotype was detected only a few times. The chain links TRBV14 to TRBJ1-4; no firm D call. The CDR3 is made up of 14 amino acids. The ends were cut back, 3 bases at V and 3 bases at J, with 8 bases in the middle. Germline CDR1 is SGHDN and CDR2 is FVKESK. The CDR3 region has the DNA TGTGCCAGCAGCCAGTTTCTTGCTAATGAAAAACTGTTTTTT. This sequence encodes CASSQFLANEKLFF.

This clonotype was counted many times. The genes are TRBV20-1 and TRBJ2-1; TRBD1 might be the D (6 bases). The germline V gene has CDR1 DFQATT and CDR2 SNEGSKA (reference sequence). The CDR3 loop spans 14 amino acids. V was trimmed by 4 bases and J by 9 bases, leaving 19 bases between them. CDR3 DNA: TGCAGTGCTACTCAGGGGCCGCATATGGGTGAGCAGTTCTTC. Translation: CSATQGPHMGEQFF.

This sequence joins TRBV29-1 and TRBJ2-5; D uncertain. Germline loops: CDR1 SQVTM, CDR2 ANQGSEA. With 2 bases removed from V and 3 bases from J, the gap between germline ends came to 10 bases. This CDR3 is built from 13 residues. DNA of the CDR3: TGCAGCGTTGAACCAGGATGGGAAGAGACCCAGTACTTC. It yields the protein CSVEPGWEETQYF. The full variable domain, in which reference TRBV29-1 and TRBJ2-5 provide the parts outside the CDR3, is SAVISQKPSRDICQRGTSLTIQCQVDSQVTMMFWYRQQPGQSLTLIATANQGSEATYESGFVIDKFPISRPNLTFSTLTVSNMSPEDSSIYLCSVEPGWEETQYFGPGTRLLVL.